This record concerns one T cell receptor beta chain sequence. Its antigen is not yet known. No qualities accompany the bases; no much larger clone lies one base away. The data stem from a study of control samples from healthy donors and cancer patients (dated by TCRdb to about 2020). Library prep was done by the immunoSEQ multiplex PCR assay. The immuneACCESS repertoire file appears here via TCRdb, limited to in-frame rearrangements. These files lack a portion of the clones; in checked studies, under half of the deficit traces to unresolved V genes, and the cause of the others is not known. The table for this sample lists roughly 120,000 clones; 85% to 95% of them were counted only once. The top ten clonotypes cover approximately 1.7% of the sample. Trimming removed 6 bases from V and 4 bases from J; the gene matches leave 8 bases unexplained. From the cysteine up to the phenylalanine, the CDR3 has a length of 15 residues. The entry retains the CDR3 DNA only, 45 bases that are in frame from base 1. The germline V gene (reference sequence) provides CDR1 MNHEY and CDR2 SMNVEV.

The receptor was derived from a man aged 45-60 years with head and neck cancer. The chain was built from TRBV27 and TRBJ1-5; TRBD1 lines up with 8 middle nucleotides. The sample comprised PBMCs. Here the CDR3 is given as CASSGLGTGNQPQHF. The nucleotides read TGTGCCAGCAGCGGCCTCGGGACAGGTAATCAGCCCCAGCATTTT.